This is a list of T cell receptor beta chains from one sample in a study of T cells expressing NK-cell markers. TCRdb reprocessed the 5' RACE reads, keeping one entry per CDR3 protein, no DNA. The sample has roughly 300,000 distinct CDR3 sequences. Sequenced: blood T cells: a sorted CD56 or NKG2C T cell subset, CD4+ or CD8+ T cells, or bulk PBMC T cells (not recorded which). All receptors come from a woman between 18 and 70 years old in good health. CDR3s include the opening cysteine and the closing phenylalanine or tryptophan.

CSVEDPVGFGYTF | TRBJ1-2 | TRBV29-1 | 13
CSAGTGPEAFF | TRBJ1-1 | TRBV20-1 | 11
CSAGPLAGFVGDTQYF | TRBJ2-3 | TRBV20-1 | 16
CASSYEQAAAQYF | TRBJ2-3 | TRBV6-5 | 13
CASSLEPADYRGETQYF | TRBJ2-5 | TRBV5-1 | 17
CASSLGPQRGQDIQYF | TRBJ2-4 | TRBV7-2 | 16
CAISARTSTGELFF | TRBJ2-2 | TRBV10-3 | 14
CSARDWGVGVNEQFF | TRBJ2-1 | TRBV20-1 | 15
CASSSQTRPEETQYF | TRBJ2-5 | TRBV4-2 | 15
CASRPQEGEAFF | TRBJ1-1 | TRBV12-3/TRBV12-4 | 12
CSVEAPGEGTDTQYF | TRBJ2-3 | TRBV29-1 | 15
CASTKAGAWETQYF | TRBJ2-5 | TRBV6-1 | 14
CATTRGTYNEQFF | TRBJ2-1 | TRBV5-6 | 13
CASRGLGVAEGQPQHF | TRBJ1-5 | TRBV2 | 16
CASSLVGAGVGYNEQFF | TRBJ2-1 | TRBV11-2 | 17
CASLREGGIYEQYF | TRBJ2-7 | TRBV28 | 14
CASSGPLLGEQFF | TRBJ2-1 | TRBV6-2/TRBV6-3 | 13
CASSPLSPKNIQYF | TRBJ2-4 | TRBV4-2 | 14
CASSLTGVADTQYF | TRBJ2-3 | TRBV12-3/TRBV12-4 | 14
CASSQDSLVRETQYF | TRBJ2-5 | TRBV4-1 | 15
CASSSSGLSGANVLTF | TRBJ2-6 | TRBV19 | 16
CASRPRGGGYGYTF | TRBJ1-2 | TRBV12-3/TRBV12-4 | 14
CASSEPGTGGIGELFF | TRBJ2-2 | TRBV10-1 | 16
CASSFSVIAEAFF | TRBJ1-1 | TRBV5-4 | 13
CASSLYGGEQETQYF | TRBJ2-5 | TRBV11-2 | 15
CASMSWGRGQETQYF | TRBJ2-5 | TRBV6-1 | 15
CASSLGTVAKNIQYF | TRBJ2-4 | TRBV12-3/TRBV12-4 | 15
CSGSGGQLPYEQYF | TRBJ2-7 | TRBV29-1 | 14
CASSPMTLQGYEQYF | TRBJ2-7 | TRBV18 | 15
CSAGPSGRGPDTQYF | TRBJ2-3 | TRBV20-1 | 15
CASSDRPYGYTF | TRBJ1-2 | TRBV12-3/TRBV12-4 | 12
CASSATGVHTDTQYF | TRBJ2-3 | TRBV2 | 15
CASTLRINNEQFF | TRBJ2-1 | TRBV7-2 | 13
CSAPTSGREQFF | TRBJ2-1 | TRBV20-1 | 12
CASSLVGAAGELFF | TRBJ2-2 | TRBV11-2 | 14
CASSLLRPGGRTDTQYF | TRBJ2-3 | TRBV12-3/TRBV12-4 | 17
CASSYPFRGTGELFF | TRBJ2-2 | TRBV12-3/TRBV12-4 | 15
CASSSQPTFTLNTEAFF | TRBJ1-1 | TRBV4-3 | 17
CASRDSPLGTYGYTF | TRBJ1-2 | TRBV5-1 | 15
CASSQDRSSGRAGGNEQFF | TRBJ2-1 | TRBV4-1 | 19
CSASPSHNEQFF | TRBJ2-1 | TRBV20-1 | 12
CASSLKNAGTSGNTEQFF | TRBJ2-1 | TRBV27 | 18
CASSQVQGSTGELFF | TRBJ2-2 | TRBV3-1 | 15
CASSPSSSGNTIYF | TRBJ1-3 | TRBV7-3 | 14
CSAPVFSGGVQETQYF | TRBJ2-5 | TRBV20-1 | 16
CASSTNPGTGGYQGYTF | TRBJ1-2 | TRBV7-2 | 17
CASSFGGGTLGTEAFF | TRBJ1-1 | TRBV12-3/TRBV12-4 | 16
CASISALYGYTF | TRBJ1-2 | TRBV12-3/TRBV12-4 | 12
CSVSTVYEQYF | TRBJ2-7 | TRBV29-1 | 11
CATSRDVGNNEQFF | TRBJ2-1 | TRBV15 | 14
CASKMGREKVDEQFF | TRBJ2-1 | TRBV11-2 | 15
CASRDPGQGAHYGYTF | TRBJ1-2 | TRBV25-1 | 16
CASSPLGQGNEKLFF | TRBJ1-4 | TRBV7-2 | 15
CSARGSYEAFF | TRBJ1-1 | TRBV20-1 | 11
CASSQALGALNEQFF | TRBJ2-1 | TRBV4-1 | 15